The subject of this entry is one TCR beta chain. This record comes from a study of cytomegalovirus exposure and HLA in healthy donors. Method: immunoSEQ multiplex PCR; TCRdb's copy keeps in-frame clones and lacks some. The sample has approximately 240,000 clones; 75% to 95% are singletons. Per germline, CDR1 LNHDA and CDR2 SQIVND (reference sequence). V shed 7 bases, J shed 1 base, and the junction held 9 bases outside the gene matches. The CDR3 length is 15 residues. Input material: PBMCs. The receptor was derived from a woman under 30 in good health and CMV-seronegative. This rearrangement joins TRBV19 to TRBJ1-1; 7 bases line up with TRBD1. CDR3 protein: CASIGLRTGNTEAFF. As DNA, the CDR3 is TGTGCCAGTATAGGTCTCCGGACAGGGAACACTGAAGCTTTCTTT.